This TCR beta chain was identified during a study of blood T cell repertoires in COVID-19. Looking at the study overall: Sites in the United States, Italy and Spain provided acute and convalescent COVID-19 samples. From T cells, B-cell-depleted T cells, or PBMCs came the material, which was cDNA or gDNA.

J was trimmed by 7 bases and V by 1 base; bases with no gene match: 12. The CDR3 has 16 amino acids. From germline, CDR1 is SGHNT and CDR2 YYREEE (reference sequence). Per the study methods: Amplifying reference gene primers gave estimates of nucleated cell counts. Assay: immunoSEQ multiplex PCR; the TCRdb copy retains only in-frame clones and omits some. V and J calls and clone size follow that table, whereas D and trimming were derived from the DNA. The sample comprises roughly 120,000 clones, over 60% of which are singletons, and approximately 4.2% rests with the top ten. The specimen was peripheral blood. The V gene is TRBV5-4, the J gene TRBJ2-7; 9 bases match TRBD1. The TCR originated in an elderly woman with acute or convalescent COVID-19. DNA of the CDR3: TGTGCCAGCAGCTTGTCCCCAGATGCCGGACAGGGGGAGCAGTACTTC. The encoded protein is CASSLSPDAGQGEQYF.